This TCR beta chain stems from a study of blood T cell repertoires in COVID-19. Study summary: Some COVID-19 samples were acute and others convalescent; all came from the United States, Italy and Spain. PBMCs, B-cell-depleted T cells, or T cells were the source of the cDNA or gDNA that made up the material.

Original processing notes: Nucleated cell number was recorded as an estimate derived from reference gene primer amplification. TCRdb's table, derived via immunoSEQ multiplex PCR, lists solely in-frame clones and lacks some. The DNA gave D and trimming, while V, J and clone size come from that table. The sample contains 120,000 to 150,000 clones, more than 75% of which appear only once. This CDR3 spans 19 amino acids. Trimming removed 2 bases from V and 7 bases from J; junction bases left unmatched: 19. CDR1 is GTSNPN and CDR2 is SVGIG in the germline V gene (reference sequence). This sequence originates from a human donor with acute or convalescent COVID-19. The donor label of this sample is uncertain. The sequenced sample consisted of peripheral blood. The chain recombines TRBV30 with TRBJ2-1; 11 bases are shared with TRBD2. In DNA, the CDR3 is TGTGCCTGGAGTCTAAGCCTGACTAGCGGGACTGGCCCCCATAATGAGCAGTTCTTC. It is translated as CAWSLSLTSGTGPHNEQFF.